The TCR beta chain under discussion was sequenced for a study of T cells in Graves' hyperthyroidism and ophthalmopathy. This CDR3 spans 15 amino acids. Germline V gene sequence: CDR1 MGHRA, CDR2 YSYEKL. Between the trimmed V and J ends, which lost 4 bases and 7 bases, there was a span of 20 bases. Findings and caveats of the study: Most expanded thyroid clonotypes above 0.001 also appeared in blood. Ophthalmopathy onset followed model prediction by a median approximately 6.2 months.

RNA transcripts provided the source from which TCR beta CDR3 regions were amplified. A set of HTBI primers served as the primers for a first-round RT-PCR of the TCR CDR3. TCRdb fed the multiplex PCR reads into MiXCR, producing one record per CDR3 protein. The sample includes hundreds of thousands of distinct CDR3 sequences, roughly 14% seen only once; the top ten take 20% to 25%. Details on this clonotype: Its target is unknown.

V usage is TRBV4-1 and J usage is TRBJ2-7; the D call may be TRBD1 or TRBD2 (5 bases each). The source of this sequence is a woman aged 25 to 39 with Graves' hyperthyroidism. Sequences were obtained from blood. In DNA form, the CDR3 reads TGCGCCAGCAGCCGGGGACCTCATGCATTCTATGAGCAGTACTTC. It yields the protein CASSRGPHAFYEQYF.